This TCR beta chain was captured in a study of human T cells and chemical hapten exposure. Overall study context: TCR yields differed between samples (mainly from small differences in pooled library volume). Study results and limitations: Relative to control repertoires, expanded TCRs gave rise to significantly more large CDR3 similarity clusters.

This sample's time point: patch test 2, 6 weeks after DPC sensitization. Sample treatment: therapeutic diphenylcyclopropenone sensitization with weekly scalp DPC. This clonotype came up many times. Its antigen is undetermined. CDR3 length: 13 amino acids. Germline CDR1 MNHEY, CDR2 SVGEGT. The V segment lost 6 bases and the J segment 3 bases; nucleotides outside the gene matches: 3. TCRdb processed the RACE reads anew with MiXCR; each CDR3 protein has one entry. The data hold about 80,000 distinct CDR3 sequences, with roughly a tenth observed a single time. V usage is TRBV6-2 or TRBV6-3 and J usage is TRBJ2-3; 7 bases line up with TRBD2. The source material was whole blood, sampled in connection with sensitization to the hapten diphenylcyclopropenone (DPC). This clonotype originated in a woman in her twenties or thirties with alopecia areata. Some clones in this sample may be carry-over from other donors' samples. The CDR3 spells CASRWTSTDTQYF. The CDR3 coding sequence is TGTGCCAGCAGATGGACTAGTACAGATACGCAGTATTTT.